The clone carrying this TCR beta chain was detected only once. Amplification used 60 Vbeta primers and 13 Jbeta primers. The data were produced by immunoSEQ multiplex PCR, yet TCRdb's version contains in-frame clones alone and is incomplete. The table has fewer than 200,000 clones, about 72% seen once; the top ten hold roughly 2.5%. This sample is part of a study of cytomegalovirus exposure and HLA in healthy donors. The ends were cut back, 2 bases at V and 3 bases at J, with 10 bases in the middle. CDR3 length equals 14 residues. Germline V lookup: CDR1 KGHSH, CDR2 LQKENI. Specimen: PBMCs. This TCR was sampled from a human donor in good health. The genes are TRBV18 and TRBJ1-1; maybe TRBD1 (6 bases). The CDR3 DNA follows: TGTGCCAGCTCACCAGGGGGCTGGGACACTGAAGCTTTCTTT. It encodes CASSPGGWDTEAFF.